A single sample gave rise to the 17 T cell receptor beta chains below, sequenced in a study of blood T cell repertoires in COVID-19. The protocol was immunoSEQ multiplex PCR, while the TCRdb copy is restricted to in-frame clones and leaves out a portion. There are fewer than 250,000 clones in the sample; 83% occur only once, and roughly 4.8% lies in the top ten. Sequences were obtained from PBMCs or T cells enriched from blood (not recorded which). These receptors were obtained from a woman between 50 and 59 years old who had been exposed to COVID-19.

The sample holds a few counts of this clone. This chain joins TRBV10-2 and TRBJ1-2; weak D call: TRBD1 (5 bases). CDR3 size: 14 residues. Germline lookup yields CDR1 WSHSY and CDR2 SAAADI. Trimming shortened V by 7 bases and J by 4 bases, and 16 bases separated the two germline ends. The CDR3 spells CASNPGTETYGYTF. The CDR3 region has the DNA TGCGCCAGCAACCCCGGGACTGAGACCTATGGCTACACCTTC.

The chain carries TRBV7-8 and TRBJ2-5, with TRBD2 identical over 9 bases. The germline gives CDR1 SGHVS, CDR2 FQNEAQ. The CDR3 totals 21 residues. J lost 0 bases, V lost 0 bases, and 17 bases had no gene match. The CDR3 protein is CASSLAQGFAGTSGYQETQYF. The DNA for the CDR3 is TGTGCCAGCAGCTTAGCCCAGGGGTTTGCAGGAACTAGCGGGTACCAAGAGACCCAGTACTTC. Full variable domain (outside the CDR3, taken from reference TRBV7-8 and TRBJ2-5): GAGVSQSPRYKVAKRGQDVALRCDPISGHVSLFWYQQALGQGPEFLTYFQNEAQLDKSGLPSDRFFAERPEGSVSTLKIQRTQQEDSAVYLCASSLAQGFAGTSGYQETQYFGPGTRLLVL.

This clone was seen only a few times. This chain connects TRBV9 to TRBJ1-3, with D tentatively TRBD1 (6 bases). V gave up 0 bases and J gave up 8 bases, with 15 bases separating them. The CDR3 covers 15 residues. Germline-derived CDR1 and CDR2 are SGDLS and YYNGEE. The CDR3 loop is CASSVEGGSMDTIYF. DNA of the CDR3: TGTGCCAGCAGCGTAGAAGGGGGTAGCATGGACACCATATATTTT.

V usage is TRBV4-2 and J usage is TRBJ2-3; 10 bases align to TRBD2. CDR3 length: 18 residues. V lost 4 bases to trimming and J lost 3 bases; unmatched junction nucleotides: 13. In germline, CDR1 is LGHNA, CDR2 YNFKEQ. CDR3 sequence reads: CASSPGLRAGGQTDTQYF. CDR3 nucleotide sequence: TGTGCCAGCAGCCCCGGATTGAGAGCGGGGGGGCAAACAGATACGCAGTATTTT.

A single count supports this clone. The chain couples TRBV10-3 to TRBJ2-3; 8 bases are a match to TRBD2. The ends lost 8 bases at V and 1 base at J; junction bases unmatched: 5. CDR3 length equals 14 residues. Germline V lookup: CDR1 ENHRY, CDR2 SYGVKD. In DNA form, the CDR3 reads TGTGCCATCCGGCCGACTAGCGGCACAGATACGCAGTATTTT. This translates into CAIRPTSGTDTQYF.

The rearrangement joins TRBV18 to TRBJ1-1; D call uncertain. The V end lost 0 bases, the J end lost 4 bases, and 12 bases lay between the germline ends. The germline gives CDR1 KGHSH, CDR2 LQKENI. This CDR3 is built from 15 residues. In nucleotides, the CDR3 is TGTGCCAGCTCACCACCCCGGGGTTTTAGCACTGAAGCTTTCTTT. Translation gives CASSPPRGFSTEAFF.

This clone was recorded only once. CDR3 in amino acids: CASRIRTTPTYNEQFF. CDR3 in DNA: TGTGCCAGCAGGATAAGGACAACTCCCACTTACAATGAGCAGTTCTTC. The V gene is TRBV2, the J gene TRBJ2-1, with D possibly TRBD1 on 5 matching bases. There are 16 residues in the CDR3. V was trimmed by 6 bases and J by 4 bases, leaving 19 bases between them. Germline lookup yields CDR1 SNHLY and CDR2 FYNNEI.

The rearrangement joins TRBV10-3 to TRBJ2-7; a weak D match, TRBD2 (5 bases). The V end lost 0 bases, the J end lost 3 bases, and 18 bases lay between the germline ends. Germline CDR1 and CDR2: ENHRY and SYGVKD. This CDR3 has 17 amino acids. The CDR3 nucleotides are TGTGCCATCAGTGAGTCAAGAATTGGACCGGGATACTACGAGCAGTACTTC. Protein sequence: CAISESRIGPGYYEQYF.

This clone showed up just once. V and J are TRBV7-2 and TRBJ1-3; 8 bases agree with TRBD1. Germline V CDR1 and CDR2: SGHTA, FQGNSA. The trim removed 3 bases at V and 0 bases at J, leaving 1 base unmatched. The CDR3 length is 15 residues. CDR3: CASSFQGASGNTIYF. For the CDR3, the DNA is TGTGCCAGCAGCTTTCAGGGGGCCTCTGGAAACACCATATATTTT.

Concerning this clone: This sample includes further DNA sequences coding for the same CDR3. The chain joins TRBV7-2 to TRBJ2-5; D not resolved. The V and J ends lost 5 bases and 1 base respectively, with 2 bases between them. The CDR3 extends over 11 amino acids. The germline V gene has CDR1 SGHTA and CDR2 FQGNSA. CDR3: CASSLQETQYF. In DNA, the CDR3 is TGTGCCAGCAGCCTCCAAGAGACCCAGTACTTC.

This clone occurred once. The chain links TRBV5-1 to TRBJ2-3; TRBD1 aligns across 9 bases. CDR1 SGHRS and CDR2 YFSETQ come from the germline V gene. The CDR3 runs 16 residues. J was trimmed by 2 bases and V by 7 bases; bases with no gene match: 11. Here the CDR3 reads CASCLRGTGSTDTQYF. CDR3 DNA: TGCGCCAGCTGTCTGAGGGGGACAGGGTCCACAGATACGCAGTATTTT.

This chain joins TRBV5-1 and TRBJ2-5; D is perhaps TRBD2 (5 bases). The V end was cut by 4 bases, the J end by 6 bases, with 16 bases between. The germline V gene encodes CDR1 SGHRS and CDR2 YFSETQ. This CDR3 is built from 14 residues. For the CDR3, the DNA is TGCGCCAGCAGCCGCGCCTCTAGCCCCCAGACCCAGTACTTC. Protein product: CASSRASSPQTQYF.

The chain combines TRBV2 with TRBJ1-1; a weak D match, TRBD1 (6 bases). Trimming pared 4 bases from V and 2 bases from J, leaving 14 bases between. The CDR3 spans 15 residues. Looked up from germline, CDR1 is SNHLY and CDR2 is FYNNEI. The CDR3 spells CASSGAQGLNTEAFF. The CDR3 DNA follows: TGTGCCAGCAGTGGGGCGCAGGGGCTCAACACTGAAGCTTTCTTT.

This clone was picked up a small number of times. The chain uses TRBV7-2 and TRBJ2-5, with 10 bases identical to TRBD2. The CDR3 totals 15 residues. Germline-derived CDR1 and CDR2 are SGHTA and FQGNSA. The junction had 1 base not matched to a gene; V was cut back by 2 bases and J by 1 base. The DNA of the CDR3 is TGTGCCAGCAGCTTACTAGCGGGGGCCCAAGAGACCCAGTACTTC. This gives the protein CASSLLAGAQETQYF.

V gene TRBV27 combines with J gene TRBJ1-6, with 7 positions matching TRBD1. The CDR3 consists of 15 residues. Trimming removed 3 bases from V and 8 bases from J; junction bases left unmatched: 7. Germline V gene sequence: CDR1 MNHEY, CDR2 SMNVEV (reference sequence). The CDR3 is CASSFQGVIDSPLHF. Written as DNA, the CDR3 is TGTGCCAGCAGTTTTCAGGGGGTGATAGATTCACCCCTCCACTTT.

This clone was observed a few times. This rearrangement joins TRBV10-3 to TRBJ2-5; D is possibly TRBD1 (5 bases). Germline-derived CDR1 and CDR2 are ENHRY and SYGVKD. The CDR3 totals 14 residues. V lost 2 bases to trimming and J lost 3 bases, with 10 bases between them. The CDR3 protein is CAISERTIEETQYF. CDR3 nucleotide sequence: TGTGCCATCAGTGAGCGGACAATAGAAGAGACCCAGTACTTC.

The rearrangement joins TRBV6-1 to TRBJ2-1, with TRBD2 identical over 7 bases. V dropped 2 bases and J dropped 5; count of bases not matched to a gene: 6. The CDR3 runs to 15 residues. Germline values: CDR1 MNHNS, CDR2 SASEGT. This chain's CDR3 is CASSELAGSHNEQFF. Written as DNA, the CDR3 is TGTGCCAGCAGTGAATTAGCGGGTTCCCACAATGAGCAGTTCTTC.